These 10 T cell receptor beta chains were all obtained from the same sample, sequenced in a study of T cell repertoires in cytomegalovirus infection. TCRdb passed the reads through MiXCR, listing each CDR3 protein once. The sample carries about 700,000 distinct CDR3 sequences, roughly 33% recorded once. Their specific antigens are unknown. Sequenced material: cultured PBMCs, taken from culture after CMV antigen stimulation. Receptor source: a human donor in good health (CMV status not recorded). Some clones in this sample may be carry-over from other donors' samples.

In this sample, this clonotype turned up a few times. The chain is built from TRBV7-9 and TRBJ2-7; unclear D gene. In germline, CDR1 is SEHNR, CDR2 FQNEAQ (reference sequence). V was trimmed by 3 bases and J by 3 bases, leaving 12 bases between them. The CDR3 has 14 residues. The CDR3 sequence is CASSLSQGIYEQYF. DNA of the CDR3: TGTGCCAGCAGCTTGAGTCAAGGAATCTACGAGCAGTACTTC.

This clonotype was seen more than once but under ten times. J is TRBJ2-1 and V is TRBV12-3 or TRBV12-4, with TRBD1 matching 9 bases. The J segment lost 1 base and the V segment lost 7 bases, leaving 11 bases of the junction unmatched. The CDR3 sequence is 17 residues long. In DNA, the CDR3 is TGTGCCAGCACCGAGACCAGAGGGACAGGGTCCTACAATGAGCAGTTCTTC. Translating gives CASTETRGTGSYNEQFF.

This chain connects TRBV15 to TRBJ2-5; D may be TRBD2 (6 bases). Germline loops: CDR1 LNHNV, CDR2 YYDKDF (reference sequence). Trimming took off 0 bases at V and 7 bases at J, with 15 bases between the two ends. The CDR3 spans 15 residues. CDR3 residues: CATSRDPGPGGTQYF. The CDR3 DNA is TGTGCCACCAGCAGAGACCCAGGCCCCGGGGGGACCCAGTACTTC.

The chain links TRBV27 to TRBJ2-1; 9 bases match TRBD2. Per germline, CDR1 MNHEY and CDR2 SMNVEV (reference sequence). J gave up 9 bases and V 4 bases, and 10 bases lay outside the gene matches. The CDR3 totals 15 residues. The DNA for the CDR3 is TGTGCCAGCAGTTCACCGGGACTAGCTGGTAGTGAGCAGTTCTTC. It specifies CASSSPGLAGSEQFF.

CDR3: CAGGPYIDDLNTEAFF. The CDR3 coding sequence is TGTGCCGGGGGACCCTACATCGACGATTTGAACACTGAAGCTTTCTTT. V gene TRBV6-6 combines with J gene TRBJ1-1; tentatively, D is TRBD1 (5 bases). Germline CDR1 reads MNHNY; CDR2 reads SVGAGI (reference sequence). V lost 11 bases and J lost 0, with 22 bases in between. The CDR3 is 16 residues long.

This clonotype was found a few times. V gene TRBV7-9 combines with J gene TRBJ2-1; D possibly corresponds to TRBD2 (5 bases). The V end lost 5 bases, the J end lost 3 bases, and 17 bases lay between the germline ends. Per the germline V gene, CDR1 is SEHNR and CDR2 is FQNEAQ (reference sequence). The CDR3 loop spans 16 amino acids. The CDR3 sequence is CASSIRTGLGYNEQFF. CDR3 sequence (DNA): TGTGCCAGCAGCATTCGGACTGGGCTGGGCTACAATGAGCAGTTCTTC.

This clonotype was observed a handful of times. The chain couples TRBV7-8 to TRBJ1-3, with D possibly matching TRBD1 (6 bases). Trimming left V 5 bases short and J 2 bases short, with 10 bases between. The V gene's germline CDR1 is SGHVS and CDR2 FQNEAQ. This CDR3 has 14 amino acids. The CDR3 sequence: CASSITGTGNTIYF. CDR3 in DNA: TGTGCCAGCAGCATAACAGGGACTGGAAACACCATATATTTT.

The chain links TRBV6-1 to TRBJ2-3, with a tentative D call TRBD1 (6 bases). With 9 bases removed from V and 2 bases from J, the gap between germline ends came to 24 bases. The CDR3 sequence is 17 residues long. Germline values: CDR1 MNHNS, CDR2 SASEGT. This CDR3 reads CASKGDIPSLPTDTQYF. In DNA form, the CDR3 reads TGTGCCAGTAAGGGGGACATTCCTTCTCTACCCACAGATACGCAGTATTTT.

This clonotype was observed a handful of times. The V gene is TRBV6-1, the J gene TRBJ2-1; 7 bases agree with TRBD2. This CDR3 comprises 15 residues. The germline CDR1 and CDR2 sequences are MNHNS and SASEGT. The trim removed 6 bases at V and 4 bases at J, leaving 9 bases unmatched. The CDR3 protein is CASSTEASGYNEQFF. The CDR3 DNA follows: TGTGCCAGCAGCACGGAGGCTAGCGGATACAATGAGCAGTTCTTC.

In its sample, this clonotype was seen a few times. The gene calls are TRBV10-3 and TRBJ2-7; the D gene is possibly TRBD2 (6 bases). From germline, CDR1 is ENHRY and CDR2 SYGVKD. Trimming shortened V by 6 bases and J by 1 base, and 10 bases separated the two germline ends. The CDR3 sequence is 13 residues long. The CDR3 region is CAISSGTSYEQYF. CDR3 DNA sequence: TGTGCCATCAGCTCCGGGACTTCCTACGAGCAGTACTTC.